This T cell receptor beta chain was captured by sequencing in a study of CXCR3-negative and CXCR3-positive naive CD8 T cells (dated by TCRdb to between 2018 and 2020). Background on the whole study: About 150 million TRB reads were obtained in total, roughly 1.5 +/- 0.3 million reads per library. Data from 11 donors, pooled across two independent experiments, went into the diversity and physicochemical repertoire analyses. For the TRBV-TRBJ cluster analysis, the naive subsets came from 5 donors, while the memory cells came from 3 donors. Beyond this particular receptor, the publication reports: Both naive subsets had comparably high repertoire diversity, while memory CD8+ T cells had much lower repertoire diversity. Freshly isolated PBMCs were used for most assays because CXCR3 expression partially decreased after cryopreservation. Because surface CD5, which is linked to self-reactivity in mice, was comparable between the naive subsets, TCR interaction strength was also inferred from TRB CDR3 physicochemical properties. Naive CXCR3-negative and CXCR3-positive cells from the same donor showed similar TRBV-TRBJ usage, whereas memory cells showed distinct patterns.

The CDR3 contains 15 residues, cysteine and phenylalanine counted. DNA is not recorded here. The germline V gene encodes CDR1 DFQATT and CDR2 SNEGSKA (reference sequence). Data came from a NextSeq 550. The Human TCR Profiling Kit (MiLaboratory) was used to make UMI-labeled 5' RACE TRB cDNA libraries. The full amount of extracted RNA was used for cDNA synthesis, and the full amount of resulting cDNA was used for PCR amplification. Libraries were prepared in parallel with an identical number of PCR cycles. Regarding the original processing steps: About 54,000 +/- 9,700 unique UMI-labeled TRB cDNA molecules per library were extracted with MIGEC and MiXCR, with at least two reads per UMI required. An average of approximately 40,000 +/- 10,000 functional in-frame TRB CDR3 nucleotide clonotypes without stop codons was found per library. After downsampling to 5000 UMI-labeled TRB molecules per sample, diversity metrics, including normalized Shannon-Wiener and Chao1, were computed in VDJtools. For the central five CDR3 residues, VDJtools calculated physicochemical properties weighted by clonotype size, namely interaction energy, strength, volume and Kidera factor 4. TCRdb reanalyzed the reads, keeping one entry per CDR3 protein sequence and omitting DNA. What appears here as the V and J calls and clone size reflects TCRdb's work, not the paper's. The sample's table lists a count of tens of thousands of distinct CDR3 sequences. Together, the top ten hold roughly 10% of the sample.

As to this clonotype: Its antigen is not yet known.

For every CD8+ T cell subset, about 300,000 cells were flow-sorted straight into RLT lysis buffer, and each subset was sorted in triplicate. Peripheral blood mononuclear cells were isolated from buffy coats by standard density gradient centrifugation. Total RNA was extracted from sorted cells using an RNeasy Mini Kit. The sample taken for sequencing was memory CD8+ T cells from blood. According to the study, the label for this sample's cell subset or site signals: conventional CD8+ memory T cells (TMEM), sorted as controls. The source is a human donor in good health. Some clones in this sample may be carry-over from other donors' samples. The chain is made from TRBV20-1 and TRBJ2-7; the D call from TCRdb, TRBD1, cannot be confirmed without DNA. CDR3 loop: CSAKEDRAGAYEQYF.